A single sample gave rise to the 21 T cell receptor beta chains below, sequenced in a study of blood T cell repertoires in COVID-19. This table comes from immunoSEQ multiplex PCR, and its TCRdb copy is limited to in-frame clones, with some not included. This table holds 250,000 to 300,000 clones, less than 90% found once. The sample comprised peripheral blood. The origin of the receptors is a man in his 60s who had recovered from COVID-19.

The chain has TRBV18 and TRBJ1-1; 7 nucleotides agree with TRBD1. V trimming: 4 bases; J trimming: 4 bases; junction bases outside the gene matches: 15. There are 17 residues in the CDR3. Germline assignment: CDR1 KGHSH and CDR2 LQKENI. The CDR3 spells CASSQLPLTGEGTEAFF. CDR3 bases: TGTGCCAGCTCACAACTCCCTTTAACAGGGGAAGGCACTGAAGCTTTCTTT.

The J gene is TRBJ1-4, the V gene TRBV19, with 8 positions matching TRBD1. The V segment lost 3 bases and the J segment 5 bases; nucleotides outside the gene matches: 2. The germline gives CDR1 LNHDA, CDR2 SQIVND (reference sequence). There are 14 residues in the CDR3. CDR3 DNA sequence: TGTGCCAGTAGTATGGGACAGGCAAATGAAAAACTGTTTTTT. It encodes CASSMGQANEKLFF.

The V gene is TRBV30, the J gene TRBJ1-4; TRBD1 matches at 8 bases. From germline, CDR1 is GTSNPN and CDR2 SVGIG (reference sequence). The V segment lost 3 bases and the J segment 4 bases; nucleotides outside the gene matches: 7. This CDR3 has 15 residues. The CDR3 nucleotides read TGTGCCTGGAGGCCTCAGGGGGCGGGTAATGAAAAACTGTTTTTT. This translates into CAWRPQGAGNEKLFF.

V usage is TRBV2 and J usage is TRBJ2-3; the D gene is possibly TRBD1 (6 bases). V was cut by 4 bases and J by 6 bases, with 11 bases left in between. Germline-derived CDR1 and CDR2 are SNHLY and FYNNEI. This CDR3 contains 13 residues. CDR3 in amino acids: CASSANRADTQYF. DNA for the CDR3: TGTGCCAGCAGTGCGAACAGGGCTGATACGCAGTATTTT.

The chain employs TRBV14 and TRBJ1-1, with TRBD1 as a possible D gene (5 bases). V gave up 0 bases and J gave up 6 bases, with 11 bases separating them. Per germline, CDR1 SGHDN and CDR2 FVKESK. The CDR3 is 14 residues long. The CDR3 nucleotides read TGTGCCAGCAGCCAAGATGGGCAGGGCGCTGAAGCTTTCTTT. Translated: CASSQDGQGAEAFF. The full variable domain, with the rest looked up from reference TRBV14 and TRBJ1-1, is EAGVTQFPSHSVIEKGQTVTLRCDPISGHDNLYWYRRVMGKEIKFLLHFVKESKQDESGMPNNRFLAERTGGTYSTLKVQPAELEDSGVYFCASSQDGQGAEAFFGQGTRLTVV.

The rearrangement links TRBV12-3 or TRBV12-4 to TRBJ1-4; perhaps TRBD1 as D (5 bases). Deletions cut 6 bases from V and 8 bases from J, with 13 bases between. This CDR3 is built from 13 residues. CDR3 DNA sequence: TGTGCCAGCAGGGGGCAGGGTGAGGAAAAACTGTTTTTT. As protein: CASRGQGEEKLFF.

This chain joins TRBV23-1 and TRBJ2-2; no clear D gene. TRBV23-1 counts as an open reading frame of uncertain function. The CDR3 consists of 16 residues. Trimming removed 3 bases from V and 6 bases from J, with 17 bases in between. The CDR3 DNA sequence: TGCGCCAGCAGTCATCCAATTTCCCCCCGGTCCGGGGAGCTGTTTTTT. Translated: CASSHPISPRSGELFF.

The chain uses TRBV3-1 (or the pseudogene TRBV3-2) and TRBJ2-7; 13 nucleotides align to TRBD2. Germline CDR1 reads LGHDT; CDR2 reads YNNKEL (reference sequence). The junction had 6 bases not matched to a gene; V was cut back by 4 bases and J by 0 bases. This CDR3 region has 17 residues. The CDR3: CASSRGTSGASSYEQYF. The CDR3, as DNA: TGTGCCAGCAGCCGCGGGACTAGCGGGGCGAGCTCCTACGAGCAGTACTTC.

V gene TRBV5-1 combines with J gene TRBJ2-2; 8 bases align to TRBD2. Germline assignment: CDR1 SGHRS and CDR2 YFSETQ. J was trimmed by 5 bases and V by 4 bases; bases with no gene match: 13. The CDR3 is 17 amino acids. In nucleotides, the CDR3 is TGCGCCAGCAGCAATACGGGGACTAGGGCATTAACCGGGGAGCTGTTTTTT. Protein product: CASSNTGTRALTGELFF.

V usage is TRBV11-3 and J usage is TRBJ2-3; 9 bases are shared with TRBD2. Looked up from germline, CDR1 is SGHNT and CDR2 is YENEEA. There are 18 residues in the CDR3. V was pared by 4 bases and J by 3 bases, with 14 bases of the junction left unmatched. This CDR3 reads CASSSRGVAGAETDTQYF. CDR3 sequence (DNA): TGTGCCAGCAGCTCCCGGGGAGTAGCGGGAGCAGAAACAGATACGCAGTATTTT.

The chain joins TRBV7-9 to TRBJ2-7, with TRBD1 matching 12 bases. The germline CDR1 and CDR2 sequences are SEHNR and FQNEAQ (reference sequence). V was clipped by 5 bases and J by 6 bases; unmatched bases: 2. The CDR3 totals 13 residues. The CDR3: CASSGTGGFEQYF. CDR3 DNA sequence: TGTGCCAGCAGCGGGACAGGGGGCTTCGAGCAGTACTTC.

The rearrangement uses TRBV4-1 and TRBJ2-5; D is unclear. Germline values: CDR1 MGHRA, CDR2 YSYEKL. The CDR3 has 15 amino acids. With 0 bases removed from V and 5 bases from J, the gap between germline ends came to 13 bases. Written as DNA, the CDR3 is TGCGCCAGCAGCCAAGACGGCCTACGGGTCGAGACCCAGTACTTC. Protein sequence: CASSQDGLRVETQYF.

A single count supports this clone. CDR3: CASDRDRISGANVLTF. In DNA form, the CDR3 reads TGTGCCAGCGACCGGGACAGGATCTCTGGGGCCAACGTCCTGACTTTC. V usage is TRBV2 and J usage is TRBJ2-6, with 8 bases lining up with TRBD1. With V trimmed by 8 bases and J by 0 bases, 6 bases remained unmatched. Per the germline V gene, CDR1 is SNHLY and CDR2 is FYNNEI. There are 16 residues in the CDR3. Filled out from reference TRBV2 and TRBJ2-6, the complete variable domain reads EPEVTQTPSHQVTQMGQEVILRCVPISNHLYFYWYRQILGQKVEFLVSFYNNEISEKSEIFDDQFSVERPDGSNFTLKIRSTKLEDSAMYFCASDRDRISGANVLTFGAGSRLTVL.

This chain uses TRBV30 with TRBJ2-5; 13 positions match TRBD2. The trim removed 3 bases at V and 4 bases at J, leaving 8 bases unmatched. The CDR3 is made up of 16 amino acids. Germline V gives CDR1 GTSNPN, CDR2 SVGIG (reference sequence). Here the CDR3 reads CAWSAGLAGALETQYF. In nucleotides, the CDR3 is TGTGCCTGGAGCGCCGGACTAGCGGGAGCTTTAGAGACCCAGTACTTC.

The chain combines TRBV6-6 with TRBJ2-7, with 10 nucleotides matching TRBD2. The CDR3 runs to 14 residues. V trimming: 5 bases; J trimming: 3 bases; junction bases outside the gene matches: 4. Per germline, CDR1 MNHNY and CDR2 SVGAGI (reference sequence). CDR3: CASSTIAGGYEQYF. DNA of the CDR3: TGTGCCAGCAGTACGATAGCGGGGGGCTACGAGCAGTACTTC.

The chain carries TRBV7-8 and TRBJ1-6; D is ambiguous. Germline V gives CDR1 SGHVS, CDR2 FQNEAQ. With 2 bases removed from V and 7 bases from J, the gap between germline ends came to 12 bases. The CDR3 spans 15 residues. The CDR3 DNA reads TGTGCCAGCAGCTTAACTTCAGGTCCGAATTCACCCCTCCACTTT. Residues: CASSLTSGPNSPLHF. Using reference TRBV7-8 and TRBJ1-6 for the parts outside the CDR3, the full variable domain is GAGVSQSPRYKVAKRGQDVALRCDPISGHVSLFWYQQALGQGPEFLTYFQNEAQLDKSGLPSDRFFAERPEGSVSTLKIQRTQQEDSAVYLCASSLTSGPNSPLHFGNGTRLTVT.

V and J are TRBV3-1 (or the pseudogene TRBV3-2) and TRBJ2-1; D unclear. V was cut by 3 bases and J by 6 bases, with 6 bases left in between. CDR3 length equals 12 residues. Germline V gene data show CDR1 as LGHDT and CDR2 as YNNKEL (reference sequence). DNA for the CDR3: TGTGCCAGCAGCCACACTCCCAATGAGCAGTTCTTC. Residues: CASSHTPNEQFF.

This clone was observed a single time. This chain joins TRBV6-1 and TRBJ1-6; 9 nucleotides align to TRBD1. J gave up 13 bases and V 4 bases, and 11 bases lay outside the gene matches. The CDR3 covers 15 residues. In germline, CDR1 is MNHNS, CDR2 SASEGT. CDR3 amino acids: CASSGAGTGMGPLHF. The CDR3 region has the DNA TGTGCCAGCAGTGGAGCCGGGACAGGGATGGGGCCCCTCCACTTT.

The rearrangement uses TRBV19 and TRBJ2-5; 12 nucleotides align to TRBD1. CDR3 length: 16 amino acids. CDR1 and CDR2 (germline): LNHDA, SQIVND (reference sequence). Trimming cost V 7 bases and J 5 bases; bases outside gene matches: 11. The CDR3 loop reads CASTSRGTGGSETQYF. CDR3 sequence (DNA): TGTGCCAGTACCTCTAGGGGGACAGGGGGCTCGGAGACCCAGTACTTC.

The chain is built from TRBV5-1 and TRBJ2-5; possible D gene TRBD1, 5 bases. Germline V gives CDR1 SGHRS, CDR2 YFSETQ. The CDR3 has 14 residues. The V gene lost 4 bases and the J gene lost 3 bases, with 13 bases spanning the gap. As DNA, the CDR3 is TGCGCCAGCAGCAAGACCGACAGAAAAGAGACCCAGTACTTC. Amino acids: CASSKTDRKETQYF.

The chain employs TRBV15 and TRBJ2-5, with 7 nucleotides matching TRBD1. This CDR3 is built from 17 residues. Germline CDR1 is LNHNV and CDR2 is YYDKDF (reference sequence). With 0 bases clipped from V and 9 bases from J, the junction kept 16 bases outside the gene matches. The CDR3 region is CATSREGGRTAQGAQYF. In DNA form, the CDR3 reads TGTGCCACCAGCAGAGAAGGGGGCCGGACAGCCCAAGGGGCCCAGTACTTC.